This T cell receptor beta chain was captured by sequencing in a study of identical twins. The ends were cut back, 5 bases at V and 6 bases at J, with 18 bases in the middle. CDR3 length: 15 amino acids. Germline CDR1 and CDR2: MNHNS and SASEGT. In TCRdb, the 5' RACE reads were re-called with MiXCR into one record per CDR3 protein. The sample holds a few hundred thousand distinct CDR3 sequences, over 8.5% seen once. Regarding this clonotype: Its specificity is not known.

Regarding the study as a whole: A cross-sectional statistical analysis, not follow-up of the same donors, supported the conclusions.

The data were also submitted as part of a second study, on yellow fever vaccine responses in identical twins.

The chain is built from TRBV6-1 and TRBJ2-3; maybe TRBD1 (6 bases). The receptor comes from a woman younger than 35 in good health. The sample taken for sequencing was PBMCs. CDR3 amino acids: CASSPLSQGPDTQYF. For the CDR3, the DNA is TGTGCCAGCAGTCCATTGAGTCAGGGGCCGGATACGCAGTATTTT.